Following are 30 T cell receptor beta chains from one sample sequenced in a study of T cells in Graves' hyperthyroidism and ophthalmopathy. What was amplified from RNA transcripts were TCR beta CDR3 regions. HTBI primers were used for first-round RT-PCR of the TCR CDR3. TCRdb ran MiXCR on the multiplex PCR reads and lists one entry per CDR3 protein. The profile shows 610,000 or so distinct CDR3 sequences, 46% of them singletons. The material sequenced was peripheral blood or thyroid tissue (not recorded which). The source is a woman under 30 with Graves' hyperthyroidism.

This clonotype was picked up a small number of times. V is TRBV7-8 and J is TRBJ2-7, with D hard to call. Trimming stripped 2 bases from V and 6 bases from J, with 11 bases between. CDR3 size: 13 residues. CDR1 is SGHVS, CDR2 FQNEAQ, per germline. Written as DNA, the CDR3 is TGTGCCAGCAGCTTATCGGTGGCGGTCGAGCAGTACTTC. Residues: CASSLSVAVEQYF.

This clonotype was seen once. V is TRBV11-2 and J is TRBJ2-6, with D hard to call. The closer fit of TRBJ2-1 to the DNA end suggests the J call may be wrong. There are 14 residues in the CDR3. Germline CDR1 SGHAT, CDR2 FQNNGV. CDR3 DNA sequence: TGTGCCAGCAGCTTTTATCTGGGCATAAATGAGCAGTTCTTC. This encodes CASSFYLGINEQFF.

This sequence joins TRBV29-1 and TRBJ1-2, with unresolved D. The CDR3 totals 10 residues. The germline V and J ends were trimmed by 7 bases and 8 bases, with 11 bases remaining between them. Germline V gene data show CDR1 as SQVTM and CDR2 as ANQGSEA. The CDR3 loop reads CSARPGGYTF. The CDR3 DNA reads as TGCAGCGCCCGGCCTGGGGGCTACACCTTC.

As concerns this clonotype: A much larger clone differs from this one at a single base, so this may be a read error. V usage is TRBV4-3 and J usage is TRBJ2-5; no clear D. The CDR3 totals 18 residues. Germline V gene lookup returns CDR1 LGHNA and CDR2 YSLEER. The CDR3 is CAGSQDIVRESNQETQYF. The DNA for the CDR3 is TGCGCCGGCAGCCAAGATATCGTTCGCGAAAGTAACCAAGAGACCCAGTACTTC.

V usage is TRBV9 and J usage is TRBJ2-2; tentatively, D is TRBD1 or TRBD2 (5 bases each). The length of the CDR3 is 15 residues. V was trimmed by 4 bases and J by 3 bases, leaving 13 bases between them. The germline V gene encodes CDR1 SGDLS and CDR2 YYNGEE. The CDR3: CASSLVQGHTGELFF. The CDR3 bases are TGTGCCAGCAGCCTTGTCCAGGGACACACCGGGGAGCTGTTTTTT.

A note on this clonotype: Being one base from a much bigger clone, this may be a read error. V and J are TRBV3-2 and TRBJ2-5. TRBV3-2 is given as a pseudogene. The CDR3 is made up of 10 amino acids. The CDR3 coding sequence is TGTGCCGGCAGCCAAGAGGCCCAGTACTTC. It encodes CAGSQEAQYF.

CDR3 in amino acids: CASSLAAGDHEQYF. The CDR3 DNA reads TGTGCCAGCAGCTTAGCTGCGGGAGACCACGAGCAGTACTTC. V gene TRBV7-3 combines with J gene TRBJ2-7, with TRBD2 matching 7 bases. This CDR3 has 14 amino acids. Trimming at V came to 2 bases and at J to 5 bases, leaving 6 bases not matched to a gene. Germline V CDR1 and CDR2: SGHTA, FQGTGA.

Only a few counts were recorded for this clonotype. The chain recombines TRBV7-9 with TRBJ1-5; tentative D call: TRBD1 (5 bases). The CDR3 runs to 14 residues. Trimming removed 1 base from V and 6 bases from J, with 10 bases in between. Germline V gives CDR1 SEHNR, CDR2 FQNEAQ (reference sequence). The CDR3 DNA sequence: TGTGCCAGCAGCTTAGGGGGGGAAGGTCAGCCCCAGCATTTT. Translated, it gives CASSLGGEGQPQHF. Variable domain in full (rest from reference TRBV7-9 and TRBJ1-5): DTGVSQNPRHKITKRGQNVTFRCDPISEHNRLYWYRQTLGQGPEFLTYFQNEAQLEKSRLLSDRFSAERPKGSFSTLEIQRTEQGDSAMYLCASSLGGEGQPQHFGDGTRLSIL.

To note about this clonotype: A read error may be the cause here, since a much bigger clone is one base away. The chain joins TRBV29-1 to TRBJ1-4; no clear D. Germline values: CDR1 SQVTM, CDR2 ANQGSEA. The CDR3 extends over 9 amino acids. V dropped 1 base and J dropped 12 bases, with 3 bases sitting between them. The chain's CDR3 is CSVEVELFF. The CDR3 DNA reads as TGCAGCGTTGAAGTAGAACTGTTTTTT.

This clonotype was seen repeatedly, ten times or more. J is TRBJ2-7 and V is TRBV2; D is perhaps TRBD2 (6 bases). Germline loops: CDR1 SNHLY, CDR2 FYNNEI. With 2 bases removed from V and 1 base from J, the gap between germline ends came to 12 bases. There are 15 residues in the CDR3. CDR3: CASSESASASYEQYF. The CDR3 nucleotides are TGTGCCAGCAGTGAATCGGCTAGCGCGTCCTACGAGCAGTACTTC.

This clonotype was observed many times. The chain has TRBV20-1 and TRBJ2-7; D possibly corresponds to TRBD1 (7 bases). Germline CDR1 is DFQATT and CDR2 is SNEGSKA (reference sequence). V lost 2 bases, J lost 4 bases, and 18 bases lay in between. This CDR3 is built from 15 residues. DNA for the CDR3: TGCAGTGCTAGAACCTCCGAGACAGGGAGGTACGAGCAGTACTTC. This encodes CSARTSETGRYEQYF.

This clonotype showed up many times. This rearrangement joins TRBV5-8 to TRBJ1-1, with TRBD1 identical over 8 bases. CDR1 is SGHTS, CDR2 YDEGEE, per germline. The CDR3 extends over 13 amino acids. Losses at the gene ends were 5 bases for V and 9 bases for J; bases not matched to a gene: 9. CDR3 coding DNA: TGTGCCAGCAGACTAGACAGGGGCGGAAAAGCTTTCTTT. Its protein is CASRLDRGGKAFF.

This clonotype was detected ten times or more. V is TRBV9 and J is TRBJ1-5; the D is unclear. V lost 0 bases, J lost 2 bases, and 6 bases lay in between. The CDR3 covers 14 residues. The germline CDR1 and CDR2 sequences are SGDLS and YYNGEE. The CDR3 coding sequence is TGTGCCAGCAGCGTAGATGGGGGCAATCAGCCCCAGCATTTT. Amino acids: CASSVDGGNQPQHF.

Notes on this clonotype: It may be a read error: a sequence one base away is much more abundant. The V and J genes are TRBV20-1 and TRBJ1-1; D might be TRBD1 (5 bases). V was pared by 6 bases and J by 1 base, with 12 bases between. Germline lookup yields CDR1 DFQATT and CDR2 SNEGSKA (reference sequence). This CDR3 has 13 amino acids. This CDR3 reads CSAPNGGNTEAFF. The CDR3 coding sequence is TGCAGTGCCCCCAATGGGGGGAACACTGAAGCTTTCTTT.

In the case of this clonotype: A read error is possible here, since a much larger clone lies one base away. The CDR3 does not end in the conserved phenylalanine or tryptophan, so this is likely a read error. V is TRBV19 and J is TRBJ1-1, with TRBD1 as a possible D gene (5 bases). In germline, CDR1 is LNHDA, CDR2 SQIVND (reference sequence). The CDR3 consists of 14 residues. V was clipped by 3 bases and J by 0 bases, with 8 bases between them. CDR3 DNA sequence: TGTGCCAGTAGTATCTGGGGCATGAACACTGAAGCTTTCTAT. It is translated as CASSIWGMNTEAFY.

The chain is built from TRBV15 and TRBJ1-6, with 11 bases identical to TRBD1. CDR1 and CDR2 (germline): LNHNV, YYDKDF (reference sequence). CDR3 length equals 15 residues. V dropped 1 base and J dropped 9; count of bases not matched to a gene: 2. CDR3 region: CATSRGDRGSSPLHF. The CDR3 coding sequence is TGTGCCACCAGCAGAGGGGACAGGGGGAGTTCACCCCTCCACTTT.

The chain couples TRBV7-9 to TRBJ2-7, with 8 bases matching TRBD1. Germline V gene lookup returns CDR1 SEHNR and CDR2 FQNEAQ (reference sequence). CDR3 size: 14 residues. Trimming at V came to 7 bases and at J to 7 bases, leaving 12 bases not matched to a gene. The CDR3 protein is CASNQGQEIGEQYF. Here the CDR3 DNA reads TGTGCCAGCAACCAGGGACAGGAGATCGGGGAGCAGTACTTC.

This clonotype has a count of ten or more. The chain is built from TRBV20-1 and TRBJ1-1; no clear D gene. The CDR3 length is 12 residues. Germline V CDR1 and CDR2: DFQATT, SNEGSKA (reference sequence). The V and J ends lost 0 bases and 4 bases respectively, with 6 bases between them. This CDR3 reads CSARDPGTEAFF. CDR3 coding DNA: TGCAGTGCTAGAGATCCCGGCACTGAAGCTTTCTTT.

The chain joins TRBV29-1 to TRBJ2-7, with TRBD2 matching over 10 bases. CDR3 length: 16 residues. V dropped 3 bases and J dropped 2; count of bases not matched to a gene: 10. Germline lookup yields CDR1 SQVTM and CDR2 ANQGSEA. Here the CDR3 reads CSVERAGGRDPYEQYF. The CDR3 nucleotides are TGCAGCGTTGAGCGAGCGGGAGGGAGAGACCCCTACGAGCAGTACTTC.

The chain joins TRBV7-9 to TRBJ1-4, with TRBD1 identical over 8 bases. V shed 8 bases, J shed 5 bases, and the junction held 4 bases outside the gene matches. Germline CDR1 SEHNR, CDR2 FQNEAQ (reference sequence). The CDR3 runs 13 residues. CDR3 residues: CASPGQVNEKLFF. In DNA form, the CDR3 reads TGTGCCAGCCCGGGACAGGTCAATGAAAAACTGTTTTTT.

The J gene is TRBJ2-2, the V gene TRBV6-4; 9 bases are a match to TRBD2. This CDR3 has 14 amino acids. Losses at the gene ends were 5 bases for V and 8 bases for J; bases not matched to a gene: 6. Germline V gives CDR1 MRHNA, CDR2 SNTAGT. For the CDR3, the DNA is TGTGCCAGCAGTTACGGACTAGCGATGGGGGAGCTGTTTTTT. Its protein product is CASSYGLAMGELFF.

V and J are TRBV6-5 and TRBJ2-5, with unresolved D. The CDR3 extends over 13 amino acids. V lost 2 bases and J lost 5, with 9 bases in between. Germline assignment: CDR1 MNHEY and CDR2 SVGAGI. This chain's CDR3 is CASSYGPVETQYF. The DNA of the CDR3 is TGTGCCAGCAGTTACGGTCCGGTCGAGACCCAGTACTTC.

The sample holds a few counts of this clonotype. The rearrangement links TRBV29-1 to TRBJ2-7; D may be TRBD1 or TRBD2 (5 bases each). V dropped 8 bases and J dropped 0 bases, with 17 bases sitting between them. Germline-derived CDR1 and CDR2 are SQVTM and ANQGSEA. CDR3 length: 14 residues. CDR3 bases: TGCAGCTTGGGGACGTGGCCCCTCTCCTACGAGCAGTACTTC. This sequence encodes CSLGTWPLSYEQYF.

This clonotype occurred a few times. V usage is TRBV11-2 and J usage is TRBJ2-1; D gene unclear. The germline V gene encodes CDR1 SGHAT and CDR2 FQNNGV. The germline V and J ends were trimmed by 6 bases and 9 bases, with 15 bases remaining between them. The CDR3 contains 13 residues. This CDR3 reads CASRLTGSIEQFF. CDR3 DNA sequence: TGTGCCAGCAGACTCACCGGGTCCATTGAGCAGTTCTTC.

The chain links TRBV20-1 to TRBJ1-2; D possibly corresponds to TRBD1 (5 bases). Trimming removed 5 bases at V and 2 bases at J, with 9 bases between. The CDR3 consists of 12 residues. CDR1 DFQATT and CDR2 SNEGSKA come from the germline V gene (reference sequence). The DNA of the CDR3 is TGCAGTGCTCCACGGGACAACTATGGCTACACCTTC. It is translated as CSAPRDNYGYTF.

This clonotype was detected many times. The chain couples TRBV24-1 to TRBJ2-7; tentatively, D is TRBD1 or TRBD2 (5 bases each). Deletions cut 6 bases from V and 2 bases from J, with 13 bases between. Looked up from germline, CDR1 is KGHDR and CDR2 is SFDVKD. The CDR3 runs to 14 residues. CDR3 sequence (DNA): TGTGCCACCAGTACCGGGGCCGGGGCCTACGAGCAGTACTTC. Translation: CATSTGAGAYEQYF.

This clonotype was counted ten times or more. V is TRBV7-9 and J is TRBJ1-2; TRBD1 is a possible D gene (6 bases). The CDR3 has 14 residues. Trimming left V 5 bases short and J 7 bases short, with 17 bases between. From germline, CDR1 is SEHNR and CDR2 FQNEAQ (reference sequence). CDR3 sequence: CASSPGSGAPGYTF. CDR3 coding DNA: TGTGCCAGCAGCCCAGGGTCGGGGGCGCCTGGCTACACCTTC.

V and J are TRBV12-3 or TRBV12-4 and TRBJ2-7; D is unresolved. The CDR3 has 15 amino acids. Trimming took 7 bases from V and 4 from J, leaving 20 bases between them. CDR3: CASTFDSHHPYEQYF. The CDR3 DNA follows: TGTGCCAGCACTTTCGACTCTCACCACCCGTACGAGCAGTACTTC.

In this sample, this clonotype turned up once. The rearrangement links TRBV12-5 to TRBJ2-5, with a possible D match to TRBD2 (6 bases). Between the trimmed V and J ends, which lost 0 bases and 9 bases, there was a span of 23 bases. Germline assignment: CDR1 LGHNT and CDR2 FRNRAP. CDR3 length: 17 amino acids. CDR3 sequence: CASGLVPGEGRHQPQYF. Here the CDR3 DNA reads TGTGCTAGTGGTTTGGTACCGGGAGAGGGTAGGCATCAGCCCCAGTACTTC.

This sequence joins TRBV20-1 and TRBJ2-5; the match to TRBD2 covers 7 bases. The CDR3 contains 14 residues. Per germline, CDR1 DFQATT and CDR2 SNEGSKA (reference sequence). The CDR3 bases are TGCGGGGGGGAGTACGGCGGGAGTAGTGGGACCCAGTACTTC. Its translation is CGGEYGGSSGTQYF.